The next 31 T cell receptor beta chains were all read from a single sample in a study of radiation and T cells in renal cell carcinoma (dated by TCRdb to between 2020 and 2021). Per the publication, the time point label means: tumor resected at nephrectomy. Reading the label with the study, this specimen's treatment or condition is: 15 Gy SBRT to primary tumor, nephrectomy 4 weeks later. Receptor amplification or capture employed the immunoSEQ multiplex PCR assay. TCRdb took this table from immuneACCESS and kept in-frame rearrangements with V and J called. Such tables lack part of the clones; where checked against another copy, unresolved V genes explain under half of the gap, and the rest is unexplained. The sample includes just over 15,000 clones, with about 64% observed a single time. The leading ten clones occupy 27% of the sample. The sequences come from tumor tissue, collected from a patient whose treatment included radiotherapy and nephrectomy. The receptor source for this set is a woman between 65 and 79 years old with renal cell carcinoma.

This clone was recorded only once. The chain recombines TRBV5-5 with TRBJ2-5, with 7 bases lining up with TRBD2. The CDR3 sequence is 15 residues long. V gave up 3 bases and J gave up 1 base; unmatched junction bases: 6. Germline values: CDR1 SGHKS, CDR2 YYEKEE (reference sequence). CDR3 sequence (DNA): TGTGCCAGCAGCTCCCTACTAGCGTCCCAAGAGACCCAGTACTTC. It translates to CASSSLLASQETQYF.

Here the CDR3 DNA reads TGTGCCAGCAGCTCGGGACTAGCGGGGGGGCCAGAAGAGACCCAGTACTTC. Protein: CASSSGLAGGPEETQYF. This sequence joins TRBV9 and TRBJ2-5; 16 nucleotides agree with TRBD2. The CDR3 spans 17 residues. The V segment lost 4 bases and the J segment 3 bases; nucleotides outside the gene matches: 6. CDR1 is SGDLS and CDR2 is YYNGEE in the germline V gene. The full variable domain, in which reference TRBV9 and TRBJ2-5 provide the parts outside the CDR3, is DSGVTQTPKHLITATGQRVTLRCSPRSGDLSVYWYQQSLDQGLQFLIQYYNGEERAKGNILERFSAQQFPDLHSELNLSSLELGDSALYFCASSSGLAGGPEETQYFGPGTRLLVL.

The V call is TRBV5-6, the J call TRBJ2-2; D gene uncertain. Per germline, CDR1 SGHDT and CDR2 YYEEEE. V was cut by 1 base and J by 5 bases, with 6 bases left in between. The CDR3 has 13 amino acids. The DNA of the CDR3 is TGTGCCAGCAGCTTGCGAAGTACCGGGGAGCTGTTTTTT. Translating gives CASSLRSTGELFF.

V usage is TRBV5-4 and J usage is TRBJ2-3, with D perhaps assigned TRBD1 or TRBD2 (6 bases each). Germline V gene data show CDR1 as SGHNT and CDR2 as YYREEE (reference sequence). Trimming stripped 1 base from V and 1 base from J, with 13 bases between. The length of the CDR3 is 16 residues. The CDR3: CASSLRRGAGTDTQYF. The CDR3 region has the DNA TGTGCCAGCAGCTTGAGGAGGGGGGCCGGCACAGATACGCAGTATTTT. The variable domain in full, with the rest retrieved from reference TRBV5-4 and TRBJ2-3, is ETGVTQSPTHLIKTRGQQVTLRCSSQSGHNTVSWYQQALGQGPQFIFQYYREEENGRGNFPPRFSGLQFPNYSSELNVNALELDDSALYLCASSLRRGAGTDTQYFGPGTRLTVL.

In nucleotides, the CDR3 is TGTGCCAGCAGCTGGGACAATGAGCAGTTCTTC. Translation: CASSWDNEQFF. This chain uses TRBV5-4 with TRBJ2-1; D not certain. Germline V gives CDR1 SGHNT, CDR2 YYREEE (reference sequence). This CDR3 has 11 residues. V was trimmed by 3 bases and J by 5 bases, leaving 3 bases between them. The whole variable domain, remainder taken from reference TRBV5-4 and TRBJ2-1, is ETGVTQSPTHLIKTRGQQVTLRCSSQSGHNTVSWYQQALGQGPQFIFQYYREEENGRGNFPPRFSGLQFPNYSSELNVNALELDDSALYLCASSWDNEQFFGPGTRLTVL.

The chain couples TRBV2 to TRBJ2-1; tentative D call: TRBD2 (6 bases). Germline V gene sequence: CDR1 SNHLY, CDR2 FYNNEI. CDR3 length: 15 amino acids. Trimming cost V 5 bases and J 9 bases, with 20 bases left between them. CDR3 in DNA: TGTGCCAGCAGTCGGGACTTCGCTCTTGTTCCTGAGCAGTTCTTC. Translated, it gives CASSRDFALVPEQFF.

The CDR3 bases are TGTGCCTGGAAGAGGGGAAGGCTGGACACTGAAGCTTTCTTT. Encoded protein: CAWKRGRLDTEAFF. This rearrangement joins TRBV30 to TRBJ1-1; D is perhaps TRBD1 (5 bases). The CDR3 has 14 amino acids. The V and J ends lost 4 bases and 3 bases respectively, with 15 bases between them. Germline-derived CDR1 and CDR2 are GTSNPN and SVGIG (reference sequence).

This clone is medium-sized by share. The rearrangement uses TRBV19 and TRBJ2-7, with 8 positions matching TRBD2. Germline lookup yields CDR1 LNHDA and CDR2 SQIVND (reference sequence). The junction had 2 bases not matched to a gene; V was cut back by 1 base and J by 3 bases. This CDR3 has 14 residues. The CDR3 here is CASSIVAGGYEQYF. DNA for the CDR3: TGTGCCAGTAGTATAGTTGCGGGGGGCTACGAGCAGTACTTC.

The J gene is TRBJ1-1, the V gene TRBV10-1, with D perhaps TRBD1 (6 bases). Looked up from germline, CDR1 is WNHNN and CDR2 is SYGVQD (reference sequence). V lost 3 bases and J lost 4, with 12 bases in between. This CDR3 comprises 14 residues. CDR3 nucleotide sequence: TGCGCCAGCAGTGACCCAGGACAGTCCACTGAAGCTTTCTTT. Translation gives CASSDPGQSTEAFF.

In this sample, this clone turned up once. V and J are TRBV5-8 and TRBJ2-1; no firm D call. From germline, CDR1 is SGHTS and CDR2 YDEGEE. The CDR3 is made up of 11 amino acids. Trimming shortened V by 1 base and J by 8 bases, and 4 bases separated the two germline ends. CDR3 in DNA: TGTGCCAGCAGCTTGCGCTATGAGCAGTTCTTC. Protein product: CASSLRYEQFF.

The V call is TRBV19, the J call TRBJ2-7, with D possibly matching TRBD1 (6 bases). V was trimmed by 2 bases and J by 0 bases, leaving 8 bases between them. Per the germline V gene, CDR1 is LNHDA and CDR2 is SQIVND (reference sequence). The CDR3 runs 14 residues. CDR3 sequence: CASSINRDSYEQYF. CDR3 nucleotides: TGTGCCAGTAGTATAAACAGGGACTCCTACGAGCAGTACTTC.

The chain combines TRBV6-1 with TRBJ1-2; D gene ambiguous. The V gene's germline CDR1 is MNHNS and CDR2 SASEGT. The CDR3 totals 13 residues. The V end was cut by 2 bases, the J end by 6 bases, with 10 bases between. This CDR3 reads CASSEWGQDGYTF. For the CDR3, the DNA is TGTGCCAGCAGTGAATGGGGTCAGGATGGCTACACCTTC.

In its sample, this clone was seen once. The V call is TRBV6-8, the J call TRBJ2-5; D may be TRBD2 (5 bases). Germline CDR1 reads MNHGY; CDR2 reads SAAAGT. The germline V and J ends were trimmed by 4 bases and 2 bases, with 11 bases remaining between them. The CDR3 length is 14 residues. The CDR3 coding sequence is TGTGCCAGCAGTTTAAGGGAGTGTCAAGAGACCCAGTACTTC. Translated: CASSLRECQETQYF.

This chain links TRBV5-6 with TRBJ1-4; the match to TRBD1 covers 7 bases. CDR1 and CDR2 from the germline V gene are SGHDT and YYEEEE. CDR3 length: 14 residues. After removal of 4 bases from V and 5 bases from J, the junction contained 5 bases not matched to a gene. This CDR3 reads CASSPQGLNEKLFF. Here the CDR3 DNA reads TGTGCCAGCAGCCCACAGGGGCTAAATGAAAAACTGTTTTTT. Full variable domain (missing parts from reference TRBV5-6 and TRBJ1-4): DAGVTQSPTHLIKTRGQQVTLRCSPKSGHDTVSWYQQALGQGPQFIFQYYEEEERQRGNFPDRFSGHQFPNYSSELNVNALLLGDSALYLCASSPQGLNEKLFFGSGTQLSVL.

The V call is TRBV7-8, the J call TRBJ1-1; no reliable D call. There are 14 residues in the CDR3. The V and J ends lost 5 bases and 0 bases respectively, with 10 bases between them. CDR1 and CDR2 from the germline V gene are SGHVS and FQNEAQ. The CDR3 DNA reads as TGTGCCAGCAGCCCCCGGGCCCTGAACACTGAAGCTTTCTTT. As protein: CASSPRALNTEAFF.

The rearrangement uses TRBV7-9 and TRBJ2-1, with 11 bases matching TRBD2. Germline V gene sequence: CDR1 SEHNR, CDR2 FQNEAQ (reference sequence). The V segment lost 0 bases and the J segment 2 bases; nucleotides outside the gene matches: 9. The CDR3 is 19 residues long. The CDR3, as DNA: TGTGCCAGCAGCTTAGCCCGACTAGCGGGGCCATCTGCCTACAATGAGCAGTTCTTC. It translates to CASSLARLAGPSAYNEQFF.

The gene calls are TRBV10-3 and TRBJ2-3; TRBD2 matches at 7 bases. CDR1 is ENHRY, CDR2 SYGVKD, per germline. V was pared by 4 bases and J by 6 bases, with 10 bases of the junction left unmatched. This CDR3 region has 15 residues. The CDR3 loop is CAISGSSGPPDTQYF. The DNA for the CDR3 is TGTGCCATCAGTGGATCTAGCGGCCCTCCGGATACGCAGTATTTT.

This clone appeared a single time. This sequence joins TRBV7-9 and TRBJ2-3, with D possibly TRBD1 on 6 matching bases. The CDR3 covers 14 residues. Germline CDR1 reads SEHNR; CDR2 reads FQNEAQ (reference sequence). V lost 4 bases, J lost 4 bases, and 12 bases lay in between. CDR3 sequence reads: CASSSGVNADTQYF. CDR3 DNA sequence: TGTGCCAGCAGCTCAGGGGTGAATGCAGATACGCAGTATTTT.

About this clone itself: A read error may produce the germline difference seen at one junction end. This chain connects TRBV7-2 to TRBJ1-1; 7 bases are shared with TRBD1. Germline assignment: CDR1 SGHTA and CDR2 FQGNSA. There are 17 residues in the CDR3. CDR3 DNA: TGTGCCATCAGCCACAGGGGTAAGGGGCTTATGAACACTGAAGCTTTCTTT. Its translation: CAISHRGKGLMNTEAFF. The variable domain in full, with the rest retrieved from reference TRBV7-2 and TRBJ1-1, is GAGVSQSPSNKVTEKGKDVELRCDPISGHTALYWYRQSLGQGLEFLIYFQGNSAPDKSGLPSDRFSAERTGGSVSTLTIQRTQQEDSAVYLCAISHRGKGLMNTEAFFGQGTRLTVV.

CDR3 sequence (DNA): TGTGCCAGCGCGACAACGGGGATACAGGGCGAGCAGTACTTC. It codes for CASATTGIQGEQYF. The chain links TRBV25-1 to TRBJ2-7; a possible D gene is TRBD1 (6 bases). The CDR3 has 14 amino acids. V lost 8 bases and J 6 bases, leaving 20 bases between the germline ends. Germline-derived CDR1 and CDR2 are MGHDK and SYGVNS.

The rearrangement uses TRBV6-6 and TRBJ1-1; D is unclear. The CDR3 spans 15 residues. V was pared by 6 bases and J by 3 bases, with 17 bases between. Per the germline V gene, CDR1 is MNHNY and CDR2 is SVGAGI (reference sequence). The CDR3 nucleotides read TGTGCCAGCAGCCACGTTCCCTGGGGAGACACTGAAGCTTTCTTT. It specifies CASSHVPWGDTEAFF.

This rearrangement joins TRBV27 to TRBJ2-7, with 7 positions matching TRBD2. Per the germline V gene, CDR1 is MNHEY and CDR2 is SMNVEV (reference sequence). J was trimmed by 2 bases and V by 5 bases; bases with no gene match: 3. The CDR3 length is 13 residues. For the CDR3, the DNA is TGTGCCAGCAGTCTCGGACTAGCCTACGAGCAGTACTTC. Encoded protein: CASSLGLAYEQYF.

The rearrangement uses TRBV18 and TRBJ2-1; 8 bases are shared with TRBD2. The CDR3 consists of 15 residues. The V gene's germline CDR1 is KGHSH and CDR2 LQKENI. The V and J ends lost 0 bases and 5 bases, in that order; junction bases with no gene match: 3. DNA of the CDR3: TGTGCCAGCTCACCACCGTCGGGGGGGGACAATGAGCAGTTCTTC. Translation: CASSPPSGGDNEQFF.

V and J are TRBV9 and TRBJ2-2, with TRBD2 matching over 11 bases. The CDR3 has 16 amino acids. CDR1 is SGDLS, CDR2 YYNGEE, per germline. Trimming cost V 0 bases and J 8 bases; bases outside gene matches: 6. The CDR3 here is CASSVGSGRAIGELFF. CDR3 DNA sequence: TGTGCCAGCAGCGTAGGTAGCGGGAGGGCCATTGGGGAGCTGTTTTTT.

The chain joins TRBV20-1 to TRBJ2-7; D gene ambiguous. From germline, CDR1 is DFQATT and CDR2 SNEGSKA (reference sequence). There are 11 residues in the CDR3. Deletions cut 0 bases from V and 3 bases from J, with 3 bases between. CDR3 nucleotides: TGCAGTGCTAGAGAGTACTACGAGCAGTACTTC. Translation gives CSAREYYEQYF.

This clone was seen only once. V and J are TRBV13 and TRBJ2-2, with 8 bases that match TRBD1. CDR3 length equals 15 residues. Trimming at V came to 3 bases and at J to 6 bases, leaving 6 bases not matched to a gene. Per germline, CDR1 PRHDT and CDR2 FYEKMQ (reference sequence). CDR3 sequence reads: CASSLRTGISGELFF. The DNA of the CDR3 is TGTGCCAGCAGCTTGCGGACAGGGATTTCCGGGGAGCTGTTTTTT.

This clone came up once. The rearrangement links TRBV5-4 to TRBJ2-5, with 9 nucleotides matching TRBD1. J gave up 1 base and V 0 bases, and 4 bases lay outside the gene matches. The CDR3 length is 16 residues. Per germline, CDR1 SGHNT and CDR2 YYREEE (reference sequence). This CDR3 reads CASSLAGTGTQETQYF. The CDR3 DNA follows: TGTGCCAGCAGCTTGGCCGGGACAGGGACCCAAGAGACCCAGTACTTC.

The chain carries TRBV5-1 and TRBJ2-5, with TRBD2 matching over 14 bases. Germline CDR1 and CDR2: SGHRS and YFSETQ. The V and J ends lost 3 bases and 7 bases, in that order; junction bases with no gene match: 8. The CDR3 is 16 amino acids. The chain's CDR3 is CASSSGTSGGRGTQYF. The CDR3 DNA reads TGCGCCAGCAGCTCCGGGACTAGCGGGGGACGGGGGACCCAGTACTTC.

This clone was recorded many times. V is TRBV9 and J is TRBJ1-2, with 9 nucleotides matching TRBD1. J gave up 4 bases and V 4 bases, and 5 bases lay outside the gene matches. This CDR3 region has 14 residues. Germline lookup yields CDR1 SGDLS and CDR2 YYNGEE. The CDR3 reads CASSITGGPYGYTF. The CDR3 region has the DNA TGTGCCAGCAGCATTACAGGGGGCCCCTATGGCTACACCTTC. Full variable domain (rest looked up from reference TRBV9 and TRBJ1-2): DSGVTQTPKHLITATGQRVTLRCSPRSGDLSVYWYQQSLDQGLQFLIQYYNGEERAKGNILERFSAQQFPDLHSELNLSSLELGDSALYFCASSITGGPYGYTFGSGTRLTVV.

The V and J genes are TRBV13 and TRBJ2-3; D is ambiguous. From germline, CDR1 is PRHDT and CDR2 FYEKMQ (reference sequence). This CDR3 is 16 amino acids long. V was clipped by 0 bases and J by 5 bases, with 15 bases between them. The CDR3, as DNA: TGTGCCAGCAGCTTAGGGGGCCTCATAGGGCGAGATACGCAGTATTTT. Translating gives CASSLGGLIGRDTQYF.

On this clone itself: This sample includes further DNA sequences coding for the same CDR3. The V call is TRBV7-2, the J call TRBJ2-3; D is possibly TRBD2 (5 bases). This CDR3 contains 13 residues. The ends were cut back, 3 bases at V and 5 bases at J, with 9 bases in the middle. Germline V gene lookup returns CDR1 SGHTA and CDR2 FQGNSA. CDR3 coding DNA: TGTGCCAGCAGCTTGGGCCGGGAAGATACGCAGTATTTT. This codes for CASSLGREDTQYF.